Listed below are T cell receptor beta chains from one sample, sequenced in a study of early T cells in non-severe SARS-CoV-2 infection. Using its own MiXCR run on the 5' RACE reads, TCRdb lists one record per CDR3 protein. The repertoire includes around 58,000 distinct CDR3 sequences, 15% of them detected once, and more than 8% sits in the top ten. The sample consisted of whole blood, taken at baseline. The origin of the receptors is an adult who was a healthcare worker with PCR-confirmed SARS-CoV-2 infection or an uninfected control (not recorded which). Each CDR3 is given with its conserved first and last residue. The D gene is left open where the match is weak. The size field is filled for only some rows; it gives once, few, many or a size class.

v_call	d_call	clone_size	j_call	cdr3_nt	cdr3_aa
TRBV4-1	NA	NA	TRBJ2-1	TGCGCCAGCAGCCAAGAAGGGGCCTCCTACAATGAGCAGTTCTTC	CASSQEGASYNEQFF
TRBV6-5	NA	few	TRBJ1-2	TGTGCCAGCAGTTACTATGCAGGGAGGGTCGGAAACTATGGCTACACCTTC	CASSYYAGRVGNYGYTF
TRBV4-2	TRBD2	NA	TRBJ2-5	TGTGCCAGCAGCCCGCAACTAGCGCTCTTACAAGAGACCCAGTACTTC	CASSPQLALLQETQYF
TRBV7-9	TRBD2	few	TRBJ2-1	TGTGCCAGCAGCTTGACCGGGAGGGCCGATGAGCAGTTCTTC	CASSLTGRADEQFF
TRBV27	TRBD1	few	TRBJ1-2	TGTGCCAGCGTCGGACAGGACCATGGCTACACCTTC	CASVGQDHGYTF
TRBV27	TRBD1	NA	TRBJ2-3	TGTGCCAGCAGTTCGGACAGGGGGCGAGGCACAGATACGCAGTATTTT	CASSSDRGRGTDTQYF
TRBV27	TRBD1	many	TRBJ1-5	TGTGCCAGCAAGGACAGGGGTTATAGCAATCAGCCCCAGCATTTT	CASKDRGYSNQPQHF
TRBV7-2	NA	NA	TRBJ2-3	TGTGCCAGCAGCTTAGGGACCCTCACAGATACGCAGTATTTT	CASSLGTLTDTQYF
TRBV29-1	NA	few	TRBJ2-7	TGCAGCGTTGAAGGCCCTACGGGGACGGGGTACGAGCAGTACTTC	CSVEGPTGTGYEQYF
TRBV11-2	NA	NA	TRBJ1-4	TGTGCCAGCAGTCTAGGAAGGGCGAGATCAACTAATGAAAAACTGTTTTTT	CASSLGRARSTNEKLFF
TRBV5-1	TRBD2	NA	TRBJ2-3	TGCGCCAGCAGCTTTAGCGGGGCCACAGATACGCAGTATTTT	CASSFSGATDTQYF
TRBV29-1	NA	NA	TRBJ2-5	TGCAGCGTTTTGGCAGGAGAGGAGACCCAGTACTTC	CSVLAGEETQYF
TRBV20-1	NA	NA	TRBJ1-1	TGCAGTGCTAGAGTCGGGACGGCGAACACTGAAGCTTTCTTT	CSARVGTANTEAFF
TRBV20-1	NA	NA	TRBJ2-7	TGCAGTGCTAGAGATCTTACAGTGAGCTCCTACGAGCAGTACTTC	CSARDLTVSSYEQYF
TRBV6-2/TRBV6-3	TRBD1	few	TRBJ1-2	TGTGCCAGCAGAATCAGGGACAGGGCCACCATACCCTATGGCTACACCTTC	CASRIRDRATIPYGYTF
TRBV6-1	TRBD1	NA	TRBJ2-7	TGTGCAGAACCTAGGGACAGCACCTACGAGCAGTACTTC	CAEPRDSTYEQYF
TRBV5-1	TRBD1	NA	TRBJ1-1	TGCGCCAGCAGCTCCGAGACAGGGGTTGAAGCTTTCTTT	CASSSETGVEAFF
TRBV10-1	NA	few	TRBJ1-1	TGCGCCAGCAGTGAGTCAGGGACCGCCATCGCTTTCTTT	CASSESGTAIAFF
TRBV28	TRBD2	NA	TRBJ2-1	TGTGCCAGCAGCAGACTAGCGAGCTCCTACAATGAGCAGTTCTTC	CASSRLASSYNEQFF
TRBV12-3/TRBV12-4	NA	NA	TRBJ1-1	TGTGCCAGCAGTTTGGGGGCGACGAACACTGAAGCTTTCTTT	CASSLGATNTEAFF
TRBV5-4	TRBD2	few	TRBJ2-3	TGTGCCAGCAGCTTGCGGCTAGCGGGACGGATGACAGATACGCAGTATTTT	CASSLRLAGRMTDTQYF
TRBV11-2	NA	NA	TRBJ1-1	TGTGCCAGCAGCTTAGGGGGGCTAGCTTTCTTT	CASSLGGLAFF
TRBV6-5	NA	NA	TRBJ1-2	TGTGCCAGCAGCGACAGTAACTATGGCTACACCTTC	CASSDSNYGYTF
TRBV11-2	NA	few	TRBJ2-5	TGTGCCAGCAGCTTAGGGCTAAGGTCCTCCCAAGAGACCCAGTACTTC	CASSLGLRSSQETQYF
TRBV18	NA	few	TRBJ2-2	TGTGCCAGCTCACCATTACCGAACACCGGGGAGCTGTTTTTT	CASSPLPNTGELFF
TRBV18	TRBD1	NA	TRBJ2-7	TGTGCCAGCTCACAACGAACCGGGACAGGGTCTGGAGAGCAGTACTTC	CASSQRTGTGSGEQYF
TRBV20-1	NA	few	TRBJ2-4	TGCAGTGCTAGAGATTCAGCCAAAAACATTCAGTACTTC	CSARDSAKNIQYF
TRBV28	NA	NA	TRBJ1-5	TGTGCCGGAAGGAGGAAGGCCCATCAGCCCCAGCATTTT	CAGRRKAHQPQHF
TRBV6-5	TRBD2	NA	TRBJ2-5	TGTGCCAGCAGCCGCCTCCTGGCGGGGGGGACCCAGTACTTC	CASSRLLAGGTQYF
TRBV5-1	NA	few	TRBJ2-3	TGCGCCAGCAGCTTGGGCGTGGCGAGCACAGATACGCAGTATTTT	CASSLGVASTDTQYF
TRBV15	TRBD2	NA	TRBJ2-3	TGTGCCACCAGCAGGGCTAGCGGGGGGGCAGATACGCAGTATTTT	CATSRASGGADTQYF
TRBV7-6	NA	NA	TRBJ2-3	TGTGCCAGCAGCTTAGAGTTCATCACAGATACGCAGTATTTT	CASSLEFITDTQYF
TRBV28	TRBD1	few	TRBJ2-4	TGTGCCAGCAGTTTCTGGTTTGGGGACAGGGGGCTTTCGGCCAAAAACATTCAGTACTTC	CASSFWFGDRGLSAKNIQYF
TRBV7-8	TRBD2	few	TRBJ2-1	TGTGCCAGCAGCCGCGGACTAGCGGGGGTCAATGAGCAGTTCTTC	CASSRGLAGVNEQFF
TRBV28	NA	NA	TRBJ2-1	TGTGCCAGCAGTTTAAGGGGGATCGGCTACAATGAGCAGTTCTTC	CASSLRGIGYNEQFF
TRBV7-9	NA	few	TRBJ1-5	TGTGCCAGCAGCTTCGAGGACACAAATCAGCCCCAGCATTTT	CASSFEDTNQPQHF
TRBV5-4	NA	few	TRBJ1-4	TGTGCCAGCAGCTTGGGGGGGAACGAAAAACTGTTTTTT	CASSLGGNEKLFF
TRBV28	NA	NA	TRBJ2-7	TGTGCCAGCAACGGGGACTCCTACGAGCAGTACTTC	CASNGDSYEQYF
TRBV29-1	NA	NA	TRBJ2-1	TGCAGCGCAGTCACACCACAGGGTTCGAGCCACAATGAGCAGTTCTTC	CSAVTPQGSSHNEQFF
TRBV5-4	NA	NA	TRBJ2-5	TGTGCCAGCAGCCCCGAACGAGGGACCCAGTACTTC	CASSPERGTQYF
TRBV10-1	NA	many	TRBJ2-5	TGCGCCAGCAGTGAGGAGGTCAGATCCCCGGAGACCCAGTACTTC	CASSEEVRSPETQYF
TRBV20-1	NA	NA	TRBJ1-5	TGCAGTGTGGGGCCATCCAGCAATCAGCCCCAGCATTTT	CSVGPSSNQPQHF
TRBV18	TRBD1	few	TRBJ1-5	TGTGCCAGCTCTCTTCCGGGACAGGAGAACAATCAGCCCCAGCATTTT	CASSLPGQENNQPQHF